Following are 15 T cell receptor beta chains from one sample sequenced in a study of T cells in Graves' hyperthyroidism and ophthalmopathy. TCR beta CDR3 regions were amplified from RNA transcripts. During a first-round RT-PCR of the TCR CDR3, the HTBI primer set was used. TCRdb re-analysed the multiplex PCR reads in MiXCR, keeping a single row per CDR3 protein. The sample yields some 770,000 distinct CDR3 sequences, around 17% seen once. The material sequenced was blood. All receptors derive from a young man with Graves' hyperthyroidism.

The chain joins TRBV6-1 to TRBJ2-2; D gene unclear. The CDR3 consists of 16 residues. Germline V gene sequence: CDR1 MNHNS, CDR2 SASEGT. Trimming removed 1 base at V and 2 bases at J, with 11 bases between. This CDR3 reads CASSEGAPGNTGELFF. In DNA, the CDR3 is TGTGCCAGCAGTGAAGGGGCACCCGGTAACACCGGGGAGCTGTTTTTT.

This clonotype has just a few counts. This chain uses TRBV15 with TRBJ2-5; D remains unclear. This CDR3 has 14 amino acids. CDR1 is LNHNV, CDR2 YYDKDF, per germline (reference sequence). Trimming stripped 4 bases from V and 5 bases from J, with 14 bases between. In DNA, the CDR3 is TGTGCCACCAGCACTGGGGTGAGGCTGGAGACCCAGTACTTC. Translation: CATSTGVRLETQYF.

In its sample, this clonotype was seen a few times. The chain has TRBV7-9 and TRBJ2-1; 8 bases map to TRBD2. Germline loops: CDR1 SEHNR, CDR2 FQNEAQ (reference sequence). Losses at the gene ends were 5 bases for V and 8 bases for J; bases not matched to a gene: 11. The CDR3 spans 15 residues. CDR3 bases: TGTGCCAGCAGCCCGCTAGCGGGCGGTTACGATGAGCAGTTCTTC. Protein product: CASSPLAGGYDEQFF.

This clonotype was observed many times. J is TRBJ2-3 and V is TRBV6-2 or TRBV6-3; the D is unclear. The germline V and J ends were trimmed by 8 bases and 1 base, with 4 bases remaining between them. CDR1 is MNHEY and CDR2 is SVGEGT in the germline V gene. This CDR3 has 11 amino acids. The CDR3 DNA is TGTGCCAGCTTGGGCACAGATACGCAGTATTTT. This encodes CASLGTDTQYF.

The sample holds many counts of this clonotype. The rearrangement joins TRBV3-1 to TRBJ2-7; 11 nucleotides line up with TRBD2. Germline trimming cut 5 bases from V and 6 bases from J; bases unmatched to any gene: 9. Per the germline V gene, CDR1 is LGHDT and CDR2 is YNNKEL (reference sequence). This CDR3 is built from 15 residues. The CDR3 is CASSEISGRASEQYF. CDR3 DNA: TGTGCCAGCAGCGAAATTAGCGGGAGGGCGAGCGAGCAGTACTTC.

This clonotype has just a few counts. The CDR3 DNA reads TGTGCCAGCAGCTCAAGACAGATCTATGGCTACACCTTC. This encodes CASSSRQIYGYTF. This chain connects TRBV3-1 to TRBJ1-2, with D possibly matching TRBD1 (5 bases). The CDR3 is 13 amino acids. The V end was cut by 5 bases, the J end by 4 bases, with 11 bases between. Per the germline V gene, CDR1 is LGHDT and CDR2 is YNNKEL (reference sequence). Full variable domain (missing parts from reference TRBV3-1 and TRBJ1-2): DTAVSQTPKYLVTQMGNDKSIKCEQNLGHDTMYWYKQDSKKFLKIMFSYNNKELIINETVPNRFSPKSPDKAHLNLHINSLELGDSAVYFCASSSRQIYGYTFGSGTRLTVV.

The V gene is TRBV20-1, the J gene TRBJ2-2; a weak D match, TRBD2 (5 bases). V lost 3 bases to trimming and J lost 1 base, with 9 bases between them. Germline V gives CDR1 DFQATT, CDR2 SNEGSKA (reference sequence). The CDR3 spans 14 residues. CDR3 sequence reads: CSASGRGNTGELFF. The CDR3 DNA is TGCAGTGCTAGTGGCCGGGGGAACACCGGGGAGCTGTTTTTT.

This clonotype was seen repeatedly, ten times or more. This chain joins TRBV15 and TRBJ2-5; 9 nucleotides agree with TRBD1. In germline, CDR1 is LNHNV, CDR2 YYDKDF (reference sequence). The ends lost 7 bases at V and 3 bases at J; junction bases unmatched: 9. The CDR3 is 15 residues long. CDR3 sequence: CATTKEGTGKETQYF. CDR3 in DNA: TGTGCCACCACCAAAGAAGGGACAGGGAAAGAGACCCAGTACTTC.

This clonotype appeared a few times. V usage is TRBV2 and J usage is TRBJ1-1; 7 positions match TRBD1. V lost 5 bases and J lost 2; bases outside the gene matches: 11. The germline gives CDR1 SNHLY, CDR2 FYNNEI. The CDR3 loop spans 16 amino acids. The CDR3 DNA reads TGTGCCAGCAGTTTGGTCCCGGACAGGTATAACACTGAAGCTTTCTTT. Protein: CASSLVPDRYNTEAFF.

The V gene is TRBV12-3 or TRBV12-4, the J gene TRBJ2-3, with a tentative D call TRBD2 (6 bases). The CDR3 is 15 residues long. V was cut by 0 bases and J by 2 bases, with 9 bases left in between. The CDR3 protein is CASSLAGGYTDTQYF. For the CDR3, the DNA is TGTGCCAGCAGTTTAGCGGGGGGATACACAGATACGCAGTATTTT.

This clonotype was observed a handful of times. The CDR3 bases are TGCAGCGTTGACGGGGGGACTAGCGGGAGTTACGAGCAGTACTTC. Translation: CSVDGGTSGSYEQYF. V and J are TRBV29-1 and TRBJ2-7; TRBD2 aligns across 14 bases. The CDR3 extends over 15 amino acids. Germline V gives CDR1 SQVTM, CDR2 ANQGSEA. V lost 3 bases and J lost 4; bases outside the gene matches: 5.

The gene calls are TRBV3-1 and TRBJ1-5, with D possibly matching TRBD1 (5 bases). The germline CDR1 and CDR2 sequences are LGHDT and YNNKEL (reference sequence). Trimming took 1 base from V and 6 from J, leaving 19 bases between them. This CDR3 has 17 residues. In DNA form, the CDR3 reads TGTGCCAGCAGCCAAGGATTACAGCAGGGAGTCGGTCAGCCCCAGCATTTT. Translating it yields CASSQGLQQGVGQPQHF.

This chain joins TRBV11-2 and TRBJ2-2; no firm D call. Per the germline V gene, CDR1 is SGHAT and CDR2 is FQNNGV. The CDR3 has 14 residues. V lost 5 bases to trimming and J lost 1 base, with 8 bases between them. CDR3 residues: CASSPWGNTGELFF. DNA of the CDR3: TGTGCCAGCAGCCCCTGGGGGAACACCGGGGAGCTGTTTTTT.

This clonotype occurred a few times. The rearrangement joins TRBV7-8 to TRBJ1-3; no clear D gene. CDR1 and CDR2 (germline): SGHVS, FQNEAQ. The V gene lost 6 bases and the J gene lost 8 bases, with 8 bases spanning the gap. This CDR3 spans 11 amino acids. CDR3 sequence (DNA): TGTGCCAGCAGTCCCCGAGACACCATATATTTT. Protein: CASSPRDTIYF.

This clonotype was observed a handful of times. This chain joins TRBV7-9 and TRBJ2-6; D is possibly TRBD1 (5 bases). Between the trimmed V and J ends, which lost 8 bases and 0 bases, there was a span of 14 bases. The germline V gene has CDR1 SEHNR and CDR2 FQNEAQ (reference sequence). The CDR3 consists of 16 residues. CDR3 DNA sequence: TGTGCCAGCGGCCAGGGCGCGAGCTCTGGGGCCAACGTCCTGACTTTC. Translated: CASGQGASSGANVLTF.